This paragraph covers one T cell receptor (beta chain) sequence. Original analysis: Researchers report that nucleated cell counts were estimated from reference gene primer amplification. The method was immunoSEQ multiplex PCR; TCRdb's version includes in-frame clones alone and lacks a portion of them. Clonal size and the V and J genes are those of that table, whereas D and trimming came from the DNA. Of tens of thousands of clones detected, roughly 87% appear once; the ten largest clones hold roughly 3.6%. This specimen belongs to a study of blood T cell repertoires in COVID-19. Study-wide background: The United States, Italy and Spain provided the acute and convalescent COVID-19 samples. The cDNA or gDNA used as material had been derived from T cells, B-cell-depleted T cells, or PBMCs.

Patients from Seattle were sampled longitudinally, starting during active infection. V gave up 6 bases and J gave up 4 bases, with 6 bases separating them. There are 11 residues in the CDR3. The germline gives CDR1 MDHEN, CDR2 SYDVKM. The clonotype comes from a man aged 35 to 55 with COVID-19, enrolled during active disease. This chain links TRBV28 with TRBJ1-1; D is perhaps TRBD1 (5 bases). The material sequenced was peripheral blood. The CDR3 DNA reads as TGTGCCAGCAGGGACACCACTGAAGCTTTCTTT. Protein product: CASRDTTEAFF.